The source of this T cell receptor (beta chain) is a study of neurological immune-mediated disorders. The J segment lost 2 bases and the V segment lost 0 bases, leaving 6 bases of the junction unmatched. This CDR3 contains 15 residues. Germline V CDR1 and CDR2: DFQATT, SNEGSKA (reference sequence). This clonotype was observed at least ten times. TCRdb used MiXCR to reprocess the 5' RACE reads, holding one entry per CDR3 protein. The data show roughly 70,000 distinct CDR3 sequences, roughly 5.5% seen once. The sequencing input was PBMCs. This sequence was found in a woman between 25 and 40 years old with multiple sclerosis. V gene TRBV20-1 combines with J gene TRBJ1-2; 7 bases map to TRBD1. The CDR3 is CSARDLTGANYGYTF. CDR3 nucleotide sequence: TGCAGTGCTAGAGATCTTACAGGGGCAAACTATGGCTACACCTTC.